This section outlines one TCR beta chain sequence together with its context. The target of this receptor is not known. No per-base quality is available; no much larger clone lies one base away. The data are from a study of shared clonotypes between healthy human individuals (dated by TCRdb to the early 2020s). Regarding the complete study: The cohort included a few men and a couple of women between 18 and 49 years of age. For each donor, three plates each were used for CD4 naive and CD4 memory, two plates were used for CD8 naive, and one plate was used for CD8 memory. The study deeply sequenced blood TCR repertoires of about 5 healthy adults to estimate repertoire size and the extent of clonotype sharing between individuals. To increase sequencing depth and limit assay-specific biases, TCR repertoire library preparation and sequencing were carried out by different laboratories using diverse techniques. Each donor's leukapheresis produced roughly between roughly 0.85 and 9.5 billion PBMCs.

Healthy HIV-negative adults with no recently reported acute infections or vaccinations were included as donors. Only Caucasian adults living in Nashville, Tennessee, USA were represented among the donors. Magnetic negative selection was used to enrich CD4+ T cells, after which naive cells were positively selected on CD45RA and the negative fraction became the memory subset. Blood was obtained by leukapheresis, after which PBMCs were separated by Ficoll-Histopaque density gradient centrifugation and cryopreserved in liquid nitrogen vapor phase. Analytical flow cytometry was used to check the purity and quantity of every magnetically sorted T cell population. Genomic DNA was isolated from each sorted fraction and quantified by UV absorbance on a Nanodrop 2000c. Study-wide findings and limitations: Rarefaction of sorted-subset datasets indicated incomplete sequencing despite the large sequencing depth. Naive subsets generally had larger estimated clonotype richness than memory subsets. Sharing across four donors was observed for approximately 4.6% of naive CD4, 3.5% of naive CD8, about 2.5% of memory CD4, and about 0.4% of memory CD8 clonotypes. Because the study included only a small number of donors, the genetic and exposure-history diversity represented was limited. Compared with non-shared clonotypes, the clonotypes found in all four sorted-subset donors had higher generation probabilities. Pairwise subsampling led to the expectation that sequencing depth would affect the degree of clonotype sharing among donors. Only blood was sampled, and tissue TCR repertoires likely differ from those in blood.

From the cysteine through the phenylalanine, the CDR3 covers 11 amino acids. CDR3 DNA is the only sequence kept; it has 33 bases, read in frame from the first base. The germline V gene provides CDR1 MNHEY and CDR2 SVGAGI. The junction shows trimming of 9 bases on V and 4 bases on J, plus 7 bases between the germline ends. Using the deep immunoSEQ assay, TCR CDR3 regions were amplified from genomic DNA by multiplex PCR. Extracted genomic DNA from each cell subset was spread evenly across all wells of several immunoSEQ 96-well plates, with each plate serving as a replicate. For sorted subsets, each replicate PCR was loaded with 150 to 250 ng genomic DNA, equivalent to some 31,000 T cell genomes. Purified libraries were quantified with a Qubit 3.0 fluorometer, sized on a Bioanalyzer 2100, and re-quantified with the KAPA Library Quantification kit. A separate single-read 150-cycle Illumina NextSeq 550 flow cell was used to sequence each immunoSEQ 96-well plate. Turning to the authors' computational methods: The immunoSEQ output contained only junctional sequences without quality scores, so filtering could not match that applied to full-length reads. To assign V/J genes and CDR3, sequences were annotated using PyIR, a Python wrapper for IgBLAST v1.9, with IMGT germline references. Reads with weak V/J assignments (E-value above 1e-6), missing CDR3, stop codons, out-of-frame junctions, or ambiguous translated residues were removed. V3J clonotypes were defined as sequences sharing the same inferred V gene, J gene, and CDR3 amino acid sequence. Percentage overlap between repertoires was calculated by dividing the number of shared unique clonotypes by the size of the smaller repertoire. RTK rarefaction, the Chao1 estimator, and Recon v2.1 estimates of unobserved clonotypes were used to assess repertoire richness. Generation probabilities were computed with OLGA for all TCRbeta clonotypes obtained by the gDNA method from four donors. TCRdb stores this immuneACCESS table with in-frame sequences only. Part of the clones is absent; in the studies checked, under half of the shortfall reflects unresolved V genes, and no reason is known for the rest. D and trimming were read from the DNA, whereas the V and J calls and clone size are those reported in that table. The sample table contains around 2.1 million clones; only one count was recorded for approximately 95% of them. The ten largest make up approximately 0.13% of the sample.

This receptor was taken from a man in his late teens or twenties in good health. This chain is built from TRBV6-5 and TRBJ1-3, with no reliable assignment of the D segment. Material for sequencing was naive CD4+ T cells sorted from blood. This sample's cell subset or site label indicates: CD45RA+ positively selected. The CDR3 corresponds to CASLRGNTIYF. The nucleotides read TGTGCCAGTCTCCGGGGAAACACCATATATTTT.